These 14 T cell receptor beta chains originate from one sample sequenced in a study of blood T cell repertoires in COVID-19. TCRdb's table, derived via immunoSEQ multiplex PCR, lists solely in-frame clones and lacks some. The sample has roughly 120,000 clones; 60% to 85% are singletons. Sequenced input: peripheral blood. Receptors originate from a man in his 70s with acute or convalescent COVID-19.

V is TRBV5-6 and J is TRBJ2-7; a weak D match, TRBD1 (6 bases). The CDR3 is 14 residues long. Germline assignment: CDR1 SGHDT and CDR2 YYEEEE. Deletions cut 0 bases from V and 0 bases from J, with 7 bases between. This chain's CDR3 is CASSLAGASYEQYF. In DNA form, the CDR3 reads TGTGCCAGCAGCTTGGCAGGGGCCTCCTACGAGCAGTACTTC.

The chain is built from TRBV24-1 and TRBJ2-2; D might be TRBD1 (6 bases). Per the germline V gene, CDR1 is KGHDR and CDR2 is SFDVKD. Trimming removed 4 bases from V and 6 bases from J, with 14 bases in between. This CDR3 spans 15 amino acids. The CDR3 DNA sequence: TGTGCCACCAGTGACCACAACAGGGACCCCGGGGAGCTGTTTTTT. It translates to CATSDHNRDPGELFF.

CDR3 sequence: CASSLTNTGELFF. CDR3 in DNA: TGTGCCAGCAGTCTAACGAACACCGGGGAGCTGTTTTTT. V is TRBV27 and J is TRBJ2-2; D gene ambiguous. The CDR3 sequence is 13 residues long. Trimming took 5 bases from V and 0 from J, leaving 4 bases between them. Germline loops: CDR1 MNHEY, CDR2 SMNVEV (reference sequence).

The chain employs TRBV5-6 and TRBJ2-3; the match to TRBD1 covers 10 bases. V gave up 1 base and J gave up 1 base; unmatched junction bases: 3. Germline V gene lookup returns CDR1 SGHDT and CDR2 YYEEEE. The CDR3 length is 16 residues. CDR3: CASSLRQGAGTDTQYF. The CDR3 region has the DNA TGTGCCAGCAGCTTGCGACAGGGGGCAGGCACAGATACGCAGTATTTT.

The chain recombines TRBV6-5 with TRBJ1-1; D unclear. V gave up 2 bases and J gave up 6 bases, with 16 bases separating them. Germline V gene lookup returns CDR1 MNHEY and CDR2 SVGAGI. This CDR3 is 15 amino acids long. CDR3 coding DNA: TGTGCCAGCAGTTACAGATCTGGTCAGATCGCTGAAGCTTTCTTT. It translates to CASSYRSGQIAEAFF.

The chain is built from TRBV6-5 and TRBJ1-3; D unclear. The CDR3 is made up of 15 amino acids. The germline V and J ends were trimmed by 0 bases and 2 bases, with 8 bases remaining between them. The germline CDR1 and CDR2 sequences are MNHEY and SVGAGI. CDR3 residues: CASSYSSGTGNTIYF. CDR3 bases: TGTGCCAGCAGTTACTCGAGCGGGACTGGAAACACCATATATTTT.

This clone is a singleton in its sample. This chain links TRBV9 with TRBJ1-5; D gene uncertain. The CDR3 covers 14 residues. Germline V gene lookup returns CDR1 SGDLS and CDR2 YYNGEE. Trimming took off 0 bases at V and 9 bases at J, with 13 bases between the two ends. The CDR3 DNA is TGTGCCAGCAGCGTAGTAGGAGACCTGGGGCCCCAGCATTTT. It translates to CASSVVGDLGPQHF.

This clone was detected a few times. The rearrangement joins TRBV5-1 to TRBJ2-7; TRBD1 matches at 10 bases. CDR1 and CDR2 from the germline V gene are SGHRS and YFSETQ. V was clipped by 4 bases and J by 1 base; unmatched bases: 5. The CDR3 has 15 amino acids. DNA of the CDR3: TGCGCCAGCAGCCGCGGGACAGGGGAGTCCTACGAGCAGTACTTC. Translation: CASSRGTGESYEQYF.

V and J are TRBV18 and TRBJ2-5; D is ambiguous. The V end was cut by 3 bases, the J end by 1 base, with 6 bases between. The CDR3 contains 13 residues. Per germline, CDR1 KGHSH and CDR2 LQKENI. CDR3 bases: TGTGCCAGCTCACCTAATCCCCAAGAGACCCAGTACTTC. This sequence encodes CASSPNPQETQYF.

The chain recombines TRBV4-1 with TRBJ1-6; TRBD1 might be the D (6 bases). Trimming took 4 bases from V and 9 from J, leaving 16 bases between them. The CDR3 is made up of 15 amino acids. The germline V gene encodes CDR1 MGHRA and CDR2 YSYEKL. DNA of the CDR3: TGCGCCAGCAGCCTCGAACAGGGATTATCTTCACCCCTCCACTTT. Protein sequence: CASSLEQGLSSPLHF.

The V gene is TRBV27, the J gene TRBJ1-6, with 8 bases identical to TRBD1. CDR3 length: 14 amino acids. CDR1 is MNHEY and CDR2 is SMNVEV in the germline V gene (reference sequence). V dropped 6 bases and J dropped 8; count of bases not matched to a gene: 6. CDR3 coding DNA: TGTGCCAGCAGCTTCCAGGGGGCTTATTCACCCCTCCACTTT. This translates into CASSFQGAYSPLHF.

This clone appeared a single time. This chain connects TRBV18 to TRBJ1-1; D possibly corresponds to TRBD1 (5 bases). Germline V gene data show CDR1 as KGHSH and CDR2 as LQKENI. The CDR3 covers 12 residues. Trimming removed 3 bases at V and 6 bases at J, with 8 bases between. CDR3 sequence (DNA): TGTGCCAGCTCACCGCAGGGTTCTGAAGCTTTCTTT. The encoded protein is CASSPQGSEAFF.

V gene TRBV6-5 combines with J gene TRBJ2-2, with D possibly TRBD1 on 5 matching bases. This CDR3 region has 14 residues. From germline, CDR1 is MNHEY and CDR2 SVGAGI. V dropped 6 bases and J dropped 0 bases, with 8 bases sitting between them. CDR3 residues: CASRTVTNTGELFF. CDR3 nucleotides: TGTGCCAGCAGGACAGTAACGAACACCGGGGAGCTGTTTTTT.

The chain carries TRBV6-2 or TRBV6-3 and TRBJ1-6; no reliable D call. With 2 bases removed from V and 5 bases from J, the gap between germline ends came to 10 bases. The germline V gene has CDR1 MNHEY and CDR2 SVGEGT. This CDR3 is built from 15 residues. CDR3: CASSYPPSHNSPLHF. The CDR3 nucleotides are TGTGCCAGCAGTTACCCCCCGAGCCATAATTCACCCCTCCACTTT.